What follows are 20 T cell receptor beta chains derived from one specimen sequenced in a study of control samples from healthy donors and cancer patients. Data came from immunoSEQ multiplex PCR; TCRdb stores just in-frame clones and leaves some out. The profile shows 80,000 to 100,000 clones, 79% of them singletons. The sequenced sample consisted of blood. The source is a woman aged 25 to 39 in good health.

The V and J genes are TRBV6-5 and TRBJ1-1; TRBD1 is a possible D gene (6 bases). The germline V gene encodes CDR1 MNHEY and CDR2 SVGAGI. The CDR3 totals 11 residues. V was trimmed by 7 bases and J by 6 bases, leaving 9 bases between them. The CDR3, as DNA: TGTGCCAGCACCAGACAGGCTGAAGCTTTCTTT. Protein sequence: CASTRQAEAFF.

The chain employs TRBV15 and TRBJ2-2; D is ambiguous. Germline CDR1 and CDR2: LNHNV and YYDKDF (reference sequence). The length of the CDR3 is 14 residues. The ends were cut back, 4 bases at V and 1 base at J, with 7 bases in the middle. CDR3 residues: CATSKPWNTGELFF. In DNA form, the CDR3 reads TGTGCCACCAGCAAACCTTGGAACACCGGGGAGCTGTTTTTT.

This chain uses TRBV9 with TRBJ1-2; D is undetermined. Trimming took off 2 bases at V and 0 bases at J, with 11 bases between the two ends. This CDR3 region has 15 residues. Germline CDR1 reads SGDLS; CDR2 reads YYNGEE. CDR3 loop: CASSVDGLANYGYTF. The DNA of the CDR3 is TGTGCCAGCAGCGTCGACGGGTTGGCTAACTATGGCTACACCTTC.

This clone showed up just a few times. CDR3 nucleotides: TGTGCCAGCAGATTCCAAGAGACCCAGTACTTC. It encodes CASRFQETQYF. V gene TRBV27 combines with J gene TRBJ2-5; no clear D gene. Trimming left V 6 bases short and J 1 base short, with 3 bases between. Germline V CDR1 and CDR2: MNHEY, SMNVEV (reference sequence). This CDR3 is 11 amino acids long.

This clone was observed a handful of times. The chain is built from TRBV10-3 and TRBJ2-7; D gene uncertain. This CDR3 region has 14 residues. CDR1 is ENHRY, CDR2 SYGVKD, per germline. V lost 3 bases to trimming and J lost 2 bases, with 11 bases between them. CDR3 sequence reads: CAISDSLLTYEQYF. The DNA of the CDR3 is TGTGCCATCAGTGACAGTTTACTAACCTACGAGCAGTACTTC.

The rearrangement links TRBV10-3 to TRBJ1-2; maybe TRBD1 (5 bases). The V end lost 2 bases, the J end lost 6 bases, and 19 bases lay between the germline ends. CDR3 length: 16 amino acids. Germline V gene data show CDR1 as ENHRY and CDR2 as SYGVKD. In DNA, the CDR3 is TGTGCCATCAGTGAGGCGGCAAGGGGCGCGAAGGATGGCTACACCTTC. Its translation is CAISEAARGAKDGYTF.

The CDR3 DNA reads as TGTGCCAGCAGACGACAGTCCTATGGCTACACCTTC. Translated: CASRRQSYGYTF. J is TRBJ1-2 and V is TRBV12-3 or TRBV12-4, with D perhaps TRBD1 (5 bases). The CDR3 covers 12 residues. V was pared by 6 bases and J by 4 bases, with 9 bases between.

The chain combines TRBV5-1 with TRBJ1-2; 8 bases align to TRBD1. Germline-derived CDR1 and CDR2 are SGHRS and YFSETQ. There are 15 residues in the CDR3. With V trimmed by 0 bases and J by 4 bases, 5 bases remained unmatched. The CDR3, as DNA: TGCGCCAGCAGCTTGGGGACAGGGAAGTCCTATGGCTACACCTTC. Encoded protein: CASSLGTGKSYGYTF.

The rearrangement joins TRBV3-1 (or the pseudogene TRBV3-2) to TRBJ1-1; D unclear. The CDR3 runs 15 residues. Germline CDR1 and CDR2: LGHDT and YNNKEL (reference sequence). Trimming shortened V by 1 base and J by 5 bases, and 14 bases separated the two germline ends. The CDR3 DNA follows: TGTGCCAGCAGCCAAGGCCCTTCGGCTCGGACTGAAGCTTTCTTT. Translation: CASSQGPSARTEAFF.

This clone showed up just a few times. The chain is built from TRBV24-1 and TRBJ2-3; unclear D gene. CDR1 is KGHDR and CDR2 is SFDVKD in the germline V gene. The CDR3 spans 16 residues. Trimming shortened V by 3 bases and J by 6 bases, and 18 bases separated the two germline ends. The CDR3 is CATSDPGPTSRDTQYF. CDR3 nucleotide sequence: TGTGCCACCAGTGATCCCGGACCCACTTCCAGGGATACGCAGTATTTT.

The V call is TRBV19, the J call TRBJ1-1; TRBD1 matches 8 bases. After removal of 6 bases from V and 4 bases from J, the junction contained 13 bases not matched to a gene. The CDR3 runs to 16 residues. Germline CDR1 LNHDA, CDR2 SQIVND (reference sequence). CDR3 residues: CASRSDRGLRPTEAFF. Written as DNA, the CDR3 is TGTGCCAGTAGATCCGACAGGGGACTTCGACCCACTGAAGCTTTCTTT.

This clone was counted only a few times. CDR3 region: CASSLATNTGELFF. The CDR3 nucleotides read TGTGCCAGCAGCTTGGCAACGAACACCGGGGAGCTGTTTTTT. The chain is built from TRBV11-3 and TRBJ2-2; the D is unclear. The CDR3 covers 14 residues. From germline, CDR1 is SGHNT and CDR2 YENEEA. Trimming cost V 3 bases and J 0 bases, with 5 bases left between them. The entire variable domain, with the rest obtained from reference TRBV11-3 and TRBJ2-2, is as follows: EAGVVQSPRYKIIEKKQPVAFWCNPISGHNTLYWYLQNLGQGPELLIRYENEEAVDDSQLPKDRFSAERLKGVDSTLKIQPAELGDSAVYLCASSLATNTGELFFGEGSRLTVL.

The V gene is TRBV10-2, the J gene TRBJ2-1, with 8 bases lining up with TRBD2. Germline V CDR1 and CDR2: WSHSY, SAAADI. With V trimmed by 3 bases and J by 13 bases, 2 bases remained unmatched. The CDR3 is 11 residues long. The CDR3: CASSDGTRQFF. As DNA, the CDR3 is TGCGCCAGCAGTGATGGGACTAGACAGTTCTTC.

V is TRBV5-6 and J is TRBJ2-3, with D uncertain. Trimming left V 2 bases short and J 5 bases short, with 6 bases between. Germline CDR1 SGHDT, CDR2 YYEEEE. This CDR3 comprises 12 residues. CDR3 region: CASSFGVDTQYF. The DNA for the CDR3 is TGTGCCAGCAGCTTTGGTGTAGATACGCAGTATTTT.

The chain uses TRBV7-8 and TRBJ1-4; D not resolved. Trimming pared 3 bases from V and 4 bases from J, leaving 15 bases between. Per germline, CDR1 SGHVS and CDR2 FQNEAQ. The CDR3 totals 16 residues. The chain's CDR3 is CASSLGDPPGNEKLFF. CDR3 nucleotide sequence: TGTGCCAGCAGCTTGGGTGACCCTCCGGGTAATGAAAAACTGTTTTTT.

The chain is built from TRBV7-8 and TRBJ1-2; 7 positions match TRBD1. The CDR3 runs 15 residues. V lost 1 base and J lost 4; bases outside the gene matches: 6. Germline loops: CDR1 SGHVS, CDR2 FQNEAQ. The CDR3 here is CASSLDNRGVYGYTF. The CDR3 bases are TGTGCCAGCAGCTTAGATAACAGGGGAGTCTATGGCTACACCTTC.

This chain connects TRBV29-1 to TRBJ2-3; perhaps TRBD2 as D (5 bases). This CDR3 is 15 amino acids long. V lost 7 bases, J lost 2 bases, and 19 bases lay in between. CDR1 and CDR2 (germline): SQVTM, ANQGSEA. The CDR3 DNA sequence: TGCAGCGACCGCCGGACTGCGCCTTTCACAGATACGCAGTATTTT. It is translated as CSDRRTAPFTDTQYF.

The chain combines TRBV10-3 with TRBJ2-7; maybe TRBD2 (7 bases). The V gene lost 8 bases and the J gene lost 6 bases, with 14 bases spanning the gap. The CDR3 extends over 12 amino acids. In germline, CDR1 is ENHRY, CDR2 SYGVKD. CDR3 in DNA: TGTGCCATCGGGGAGGGGGTTAGCGAGCAGTACTTC. Residues: CAIGEGVSEQYF.

The rearrangement uses TRBV5-4 and TRBJ2-5; 11 positions match TRBD2. The CDR3 is 16 amino acids. Germline loops: CDR1 SGHNT, CDR2 YYREEE (reference sequence). With 4 bases clipped from V and 3 bases from J, the junction kept 8 bases outside the gene matches. CDR3 nucleotides: TGTGCCAGCAGCCGGTATAATAGCGGGGGGGAAGAGACCCAGTACTTC. Translating gives CASSRYNSGGEETQYF.

The chain recombines TRBV7-2 with TRBJ2-3, with 12 positions matching TRBD2. J gave up 2 bases and V 3 bases, and 9 bases lay outside the gene matches. CDR1 is SGHTA, CDR2 FQGNSA, per germline. The CDR3 is 18 residues long. CDR3: CASSFLAGGTLSTDTQYF. The CDR3 DNA reads TGTGCCAGCAGCTTTCTAGCGGGGGGGACCCTATCCACAGATACGCAGTATTTT.